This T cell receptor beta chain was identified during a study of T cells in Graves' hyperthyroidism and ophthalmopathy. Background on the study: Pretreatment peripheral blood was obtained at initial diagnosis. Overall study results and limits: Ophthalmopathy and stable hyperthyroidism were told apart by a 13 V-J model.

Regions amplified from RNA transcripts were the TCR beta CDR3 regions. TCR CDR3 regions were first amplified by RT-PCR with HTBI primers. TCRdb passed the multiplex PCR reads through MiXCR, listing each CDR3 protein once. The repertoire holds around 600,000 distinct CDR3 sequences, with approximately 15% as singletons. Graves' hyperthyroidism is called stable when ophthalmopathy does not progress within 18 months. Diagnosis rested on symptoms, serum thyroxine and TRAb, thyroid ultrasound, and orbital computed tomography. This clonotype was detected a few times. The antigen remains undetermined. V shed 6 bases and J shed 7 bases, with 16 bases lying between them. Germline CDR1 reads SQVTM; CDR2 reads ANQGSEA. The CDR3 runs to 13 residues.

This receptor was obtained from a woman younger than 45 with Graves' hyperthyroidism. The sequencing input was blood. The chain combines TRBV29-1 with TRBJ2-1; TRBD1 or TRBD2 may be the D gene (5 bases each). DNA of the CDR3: TGCAGCGTAGTTCCGGGACCTTCAAATGAGCAGTTCTTC. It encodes CSVVPGPSNEQFF.